Given below is one TCR beta chain in context. No antigen is known for it. Some clones are missing from TCRdb's copy, which holds only in-frame ones; the method was immunoSEQ multiplex PCR. The sample has about 99,000 clones; approximately 94% are singletons. Germline CDR1 LNHNV, CDR2 YYDKDF (reference sequence). The V end lost 2 bases, the J end lost 0 bases, and 23 bases lay between the germline ends. The CDR3 is made up of 20 amino acids. The data were obtained in a study of T cell responses to AZD1222 COVID-19 vaccine. Study-wide points: Recipients of two AZD1222 doses showed rising Spike-specific TCR breadth and depth. The reported proportion of spike-specific TCRs targeting unmutated variant regions was nearly half.

The specimen was peripheral blood, collected on day 0 of AZD1222 vaccination. This chain uses TRBV15 with TRBJ2-4, with D perhaps matching TRBD1 or TRBD2 (5 bases each). The clonotype comes from an adult in good health. The CDR3 DNA reads as TGTGCCACCAGCAGAAAATATGGGACGGATCGACTACTAGCCAAAAACATTCAGTACTTC. Protein product: CATSRKYGTDRLLAKNIQYF.